These 23 T cell receptor beta chains were sequenced from one sample in a study of identical twins. MiXCR, applied by TCRdb to the 5' RACE reads, yields one record per CDR3 protein. The sample records 540,000 or so distinct CDR3 sequences, about a fifth being singletons. These sequences were also reported in another study, on yellow fever vaccine responses in identical twins.

Material for sequencing was CD4+ T cells sorted from blood. These receptor sequences come from a woman aged 18-29 years in good health.

This clonotype was counted a few times. The rearrangement uses TRBV28 and TRBJ2-4, with 11 bases lining up with TRBD1. The germline gives CDR1 MDHEN, CDR2 SYDVKM. The CDR3 has 16 amino acids. V dropped 3 bases and J dropped 8; count of bases not matched to a gene: 9. CDR3 residues: CASSFLGTGGNDIQYF. The CDR3 DNA reads TGTGCCAGCAGTTTCCTAGGGACAGGGGGAAACGACATTCAGTACTTC.

The CDR3 loop is CATSRDKDSNQPQHF. CDR3 coding DNA: TGTGCCACCAGCAGAGATAAGGACAGCAATCAGCCCCAGCATTTT. The chain carries TRBV15 and TRBJ1-5; unclear D gene. V was clipped by 0 bases and J by 1 base, with 7 bases between them. The length of the CDR3 is 15 residues. The germline V gene has CDR1 LNHNV and CDR2 YYDKDF (reference sequence).

This clonotype was counted between two and nine times. The chain links TRBV27 to TRBJ2-1, with D possibly being TRBD2 (5 bases). The V end lost 5 bases, the J end lost 8 bases, and 19 bases lay between the germline ends. The CDR3 spans 15 residues. Germline CDR1 is MNHEY and CDR2 is SMNVEV (reference sequence). The CDR3: CASSPRRNIIHEQFF. The CDR3 DNA reads as TGTGCCAGCAGTCCCCGGAGGAACATCATACATGAGCAGTTCTTC.

This clonotype was found a few times. The V gene is TRBV29-1, the J gene TRBJ2-3; tentative D call: TRBD1 (6 bases). Germline assignment: CDR1 SQVTM and CDR2 ANQGSEA. CDR3 size: 16 residues. The V end was cut by 5 bases, the J end by 1 base, with 19 bases between. The DNA of the CDR3 is TGCAGCGTTTCCATGGGTCACCAGGGGCGCACAGATACGCAGTATTTT. Encoded protein: CSVSMGHQGRTDTQYF.

The chain couples TRBV7-8 to TRBJ2-1; 7 nucleotides align to TRBD1. Germline V gene lookup returns CDR1 SGHVS and CDR2 FQNEAQ. The J segment lost 6 bases and the V segment lost 7 bases, leaving 18 bases of the junction unmatched. The CDR3 contains 17 residues. As DNA, the CDR3 is TGTGCCAGCACGAAATGGACCGGGACAGCGGACCCCAATGAGCAGTTCTTC. Translated: CASTKWTGTADPNEQFF.

This chain joins TRBV5-6 and TRBJ1-2, with 8 bases fitting TRBD1. After removal of 4 bases from V and 4 bases from J, the junction contained 6 bases not matched to a gene. CDR1 and CDR2 from the germline V gene are SGHDT and YYEEEE. There are 14 residues in the CDR3. The CDR3, as DNA: TGTGCCAGCAGCGTTGACAGGGGAGGCTATGGCTACACCTTC. Translating it yields CASSVDRGGYGYTF. Complete variable domain (other parts from reference TRBV5-6 and TRBJ1-2): DAGVTQSPTHLIKTRGQQVTLRCSPKSGHDTVSWYQQALGQGPQFIFQYYEEEERQRGNFPDRFSGHQFPNYSSELNVNALLLGDSALYLCASSVDRGGYGYTFGSGTRLTVV.

This clonotype has a count of ten or more. V is TRBV12-3 or TRBV12-4 and J is TRBJ2-3; TRBD2 aligns across 9 bases. V gave up 2 bases and J gave up 8 bases; unmatched junction bases: 8. The CDR3 contains 15 residues. The CDR3 nucleotides read TGTGCCAGCAGTTTACTGCGGGAGGGCCAAGGTACGCAGTATTTT. It encodes CASSLLREGQGTQYF.

The rearrangement uses TRBV15 and TRBJ2-1, with D perhaps TRBD2 (7 bases). Between the trimmed V and J ends, which lost 1 base and 4 bases, there was a span of 14 bases. CDR1 is LNHNV, CDR2 YYDKDF, per germline (reference sequence). The CDR3 loop spans 16 amino acids. The CDR3 nucleotides read TGTGCCACCAGCAGAGTGCAGGGAGGGGGGTACAATGAGCAGTTCTTC. Translating gives CATSRVQGGGYNEQFF. The full variable domain, completed using reference TRBV15 and TRBJ2-1, is DAMVIQNPRYQVTQFGKPVTLSCSQTLNHNVMYWYQQKSSQAPKLLFHYYDKDFNNEADTPDNFQSRRPNTSFCFLDIRSPGLGDTAMYLCATSRVQGGGYNEQFFGPGTRLTVL.

This clonotype was seen more than once but under ten times. This sequence joins TRBV29-1 and TRBJ2-3, with D hard to call. The CDR3 covers 11 residues. Germline CDR1 is SQVTM and CDR2 is ANQGSEA. V shed 7 bases and J shed 5 bases, with 10 bases lying between them. The CDR3 is CSAQLGDTQYF. Written as DNA, the CDR3 is TGCAGCGCTCAATTGGGAGATACGCAGTATTTT.

This clonotype occurred a few times. The chain is built from TRBV13 and TRBJ2-1, with unresolved D. CDR3 length: 17 amino acids. CDR1 and CDR2 from the germline V gene are PRHDT and FYEKMQ (reference sequence). Trimming removed 2 bases at V and 1 base at J, with 15 bases between. The CDR3 here is CASSLRIGFLSYNEQFF. As DNA, the CDR3 is TGTGCCAGCAGCTTAAGGATCGGGTTTTTATCCTACAATGAGCAGTTCTTC.

This chain uses TRBV28 with TRBJ1-3, with D perhaps matching TRBD1 (5 bases). V lost 3 bases and J 2 bases, leaving 11 bases between the germline ends. The CDR3 covers 15 residues. Germline V gene data show CDR1 as MDHEN and CDR2 as SYDVKM. The CDR3 spells CASSFREAAGNTIYF. The CDR3 DNA follows: TGTGCCAGCAGTTTCAGGGAGGCTGCTGGAAACACCATATATTTT.

Only a few counts were recorded for this clonotype. The chain employs TRBV20-1 and TRBJ2-7; TRBD1 matches at 7 bases. Per germline, CDR1 DFQATT and CDR2 SNEGSKA (reference sequence). The CDR3 sequence is 13 residues long. V lost 6 bases, J lost 2 bases, and 7 bases stayed unmatched. CDR3 nucleotides: TGCAGTGCCGTCCGGGACAGCCCCTACGAGCAGTACGTC. It specifies CSAVRDSPYEQYV.

This clonotype appeared many times. The chain is built from TRBV7-2 and TRBJ1-4; a weak D match, TRBD1 (5 bases). The CDR3 consists of 15 residues. Trimming took off 2 bases at V and 7 bases at J, with 14 bases between the two ends. Germline loops: CDR1 SGHTA, CDR2 FQGNSA. The DNA of the CDR3 is TGTGCCAGCAGCTTACAGCCGACAGCCTCTGAAAAACTGTTTTTT. Translated, it gives CASSLQPTASEKLFF.

This clonotype was seen ten or more times. This chain links TRBV11-1 with TRBJ2-7; D call uncertain. CDR1 SGHAT and CDR2 FQDESV come from the germline V gene (reference sequence). The CDR3 is 13 residues long. Trimming removed 5 bases from V and 7 bases from J, with 15 bases in between. For the CDR3, the DNA is TGTGCCAGCAGCCCAGGTGGGTTTGGGGAGCAGTACTTC. It translates to CASSPGGFGEQYF.

CDR3 nucleotide sequence: TGTGCCAGCAGTTACCCAAGGTTGGGCGTCGGGTGGGAGCAGTTCTTC. Translating it yields CASSYPRLGVGWEQFF. This chain connects TRBV6-5 to TRBJ2-1; D not resolved. CDR1 MNHEY and CDR2 SVGAGI come from the germline V gene. There are 16 residues in the CDR3. V was trimmed by 2 bases and J by 10 bases, leaving 21 bases between them.

The rearrangement links TRBV12-3 or TRBV12-4 to TRBJ2-1, with 14 positions matching TRBD2. The CDR3 extends over 15 amino acids. Trimming cost V 5 bases and J 9 bases; bases outside gene matches: 6. CDR3 loop: CASSAGTSGRGEQFF. As DNA, the CDR3 is TGTGCCAGCAGTGCAGGGACTAGCGGGAGAGGTGAGCAGTTCTTC.

Comment on this clonotype: At one of its ends the junction is not consistent with the germline gene, which may arise from a read error. The chain employs TRBV28 and TRBJ2-5; D ambiguous. Per germline, CDR1 MDHEN and CDR2 SYDVKM. The CDR3 sequence is 15 residues long. This CDR3 reads CASTLNGGARETKYF. In DNA, the CDR3 is TGTGCCAGCACCTTAAATGGCGGAGCCAGAGAGACCAAGTACTTC.

Many counts were recorded for this clonotype. The J gene is TRBJ2-2, the V gene TRBV5-1; the D is unclear. CDR1 and CDR2 (germline): SGHRS, YFSETQ. This CDR3 is built from 15 residues. V was pared by 1 base and J by 1 base, with 8 bases between. The chain's CDR3 is CASSLSGRNTGELFF. CDR3 DNA sequence: TGCGCCAGCAGCTTGTCTGGGCGGAACACCGGGGAGCTGTTTTTT.

This clonotype was observed a handful of times. The chain employs TRBV5-1 and TRBJ2-3; D ambiguous. In germline, CDR1 is SGHRS, CDR2 YFSETQ. V was clipped by 6 bases and J by 5 bases, with 10 bases between them. The CDR3 covers 12 residues. The CDR3 here is CASIGVGDTQYF. The CDR3, as DNA: TGCGCCAGCATCGGAGTCGGAGATACGCAGTATTTT.

The chain combines TRBV12-3 or TRBV12-4 with TRBJ2-1, with 7 bases aligning to TRBD2. Losses at the gene ends were 7 bases for V and 7 bases for J; bases not matched to a gene: 4. This CDR3 has 12 residues. The CDR3 spells CASTGLVNEQFF. As DNA, the CDR3 is TGTGCCAGCACCGGACTAGTGAATGAGCAGTTCTTC.

This clonotype has a count of ten or more. J is TRBJ2-7 and V is TRBV27; possibly TRBD2 for D (5 bases). Germline-derived CDR1 and CDR2 are MNHEY and SMNVEV (reference sequence). V lost 6 bases and J lost 4, with 16 bases in between. The CDR3 covers 14 residues. The CDR3 region is CASSPRGRTYEQYV. As DNA, the CDR3 is TGTGCCAGCAGCCCCCGAGGCAGGACTTACGAGCAGTACGTC.

This rearrangement joins TRBV6-5 to TRBJ1-1; D is unresolved. The CDR3 has 16 amino acids. Trimming removed 6 bases from V and 5 bases from J, with 22 bases in between. From germline, CDR1 is MNHEY and CDR2 SVGAGI. CDR3 bases: TGTGCCAGCAGCTACCCTGGCACGGGTGGAGGGACTGAAGCTTTCTTT. Translation: CASSYPGTGGGTEAFF.

The chain links TRBV12-3 or TRBV12-4 to TRBJ2-7; 9 positions match TRBD2. This CDR3 is built from 15 residues. Trimming took 4 bases from V and 6 from J; bases not matched to a gene: 10. In DNA form, the CDR3 reads TGTGCCAGCAGTTCCTGGACTAGCGAGAGCTCCGAGCAGTACTTC. It specifies CASSSWTSESSEQYF.